Listed here are 11 T cell receptor beta chains from one sample, sequenced in a study of OX40 agonist ivuxolimab in advanced cancers. Sequencing used immunoSEQ multiplex PCR; TCRdb keeps in-frame clones, though not all of them. This table holds roughly 26,000 clones, about four fifths found once. Sequencing was performed on CD4+ or CD8+ T cells sorted from blood, taken in a trial of the OX40 agonist ivuxolimab. Receptors originate from an adult with an advanced solid tumor such as melanoma, head and neck, liver or kidney cancer.

The CDR3 nucleotides are TGTGCCAGCAGCCTATTAATCACAGGGGGCTCAGGTTTTGGCTACACCTTC. It encodes CASSLLITGGSGFGYTF. The rearrangement joins TRBV2 to TRBJ1-2; 9 bases fit TRBD1. Germline trimming cut 6 bases from V and 7 bases from J; bases unmatched to any gene: 18. Germline CDR1 SNHLY, CDR2 FYNNEI. The CDR3 spans 17 residues.

The chain couples TRBV5-4 to TRBJ2-1; 8 bases map to TRBD1. This CDR3 contains 12 residues. Germline V gene sequence: CDR1 SGHNT, CDR2 YYREEE (reference sequence). V lost 4 bases to trimming and J lost 10 bases; unmatched junction nucleotides: 4. CDR3 loop: CASSPTGAEQFF. The CDR3 coding sequence is TGTGCCAGCAGCCCGACAGGGGCGGAGCAGTTCTTC.

CDR3 sequence reads: CASSYRGYTDTQYF. The DNA of the CDR3 is TGTGCCAGCAGTTACCGGGGGTACACAGATACGCAGTATTTT. The V call is TRBV6-5, the J call TRBJ2-3; D perhaps matches TRBD2 (6 bases). Germline V gives CDR1 MNHEY, CDR2 SVGAGI. With 2 bases removed from V and 2 bases from J, the gap between germline ends came to 8 bases. This CDR3 region has 14 residues.

V is TRBV27 and J is TRBJ2-6; 10 positions match TRBD2. The length of the CDR3 is 19 residues. Germline-derived CDR1 and CDR2 are MNHEY and SMNVEV (reference sequence). V shed 3 bases and J 0 bases; nucleotides not matched to a gene: 8. The CDR3 DNA follows: TGTGCCAGCAGTTTTTCTAGCGGGGGAAAAAACTCTGGGGCCAACGTCCTGACTTTC. It encodes CASSFSSGGKNSGANVLTF.

A note on this clone: Relative to the germline gene, one junction end is altered; a read error may explain this. The chain couples TRBV11-3 to TRBJ2-7, with 8 bases aligning to TRBD1. Per germline, CDR1 SGHNT and CDR2 YENEEA. This CDR3 has 12 residues. The DNA for the CDR3 is TGTGCCAGCAGCTTAGCCTCCGGGACAGGTACCTTC. It yields the protein CASSLASGTGTF.

The V call is TRBV11-3, the J call TRBJ2-5; D remains ambiguous. Germline V gene sequence: CDR1 SGHNT, CDR2 YENEEA. V lost 3 bases, J lost 7 bases, and 6 bases lay in between. The CDR3 sequence is 11 residues long. Here the CDR3 DNA reads TGTGCCAGCAGCTTTGGTGGGACCCAGTACTTC. Amino acid sequence: CASSFGGTQYF. The entire variable domain, with the rest obtained from reference TRBV11-3 and TRBJ2-5, is as follows: EAGVVQSPRYKIIEKKQPVAFWCNPISGHNTLYWYLQNLGQGPELLIRYENEEAVDDSQLPKDRFSAERLKGVDSTLKIQPAELGDSAVYLCASSFGGTQYFGPGTRLLVL.

The CDR3 sequence is CASSERGNNSPLHF. The CDR3, as DNA: TGTGCCAGCAGCGAAAGGGGGAATAATTCACCCCTCCACTTT. V gene TRBV9 combines with J gene TRBJ1-6; perhaps TRBD1 as D (6 bases). Germline assignment: CDR1 SGDLS and CDR2 YYNGEE. The CDR3 runs to 14 residues. V was cut by 3 bases and J by 5 bases, with 9 bases left in between.

J is TRBJ1-1 and V is TRBV5-1, with D possibly TRBD1 on 6 matching bases. V gave up 0 bases and J gave up 14 bases, with 23 bases separating them. Germline CDR1 SGHRS, CDR2 YFSETQ. This CDR3 spans 15 amino acids. DNA for the CDR3: TGCGCCAGCAGCTTGGAAAATGGGGGGCCCGACCTAGCCTTCTTT. Protein sequence: CASSLENGGPDLAFF.

The V call is TRBV9, the J call TRBJ2-1; D unresolved. The CDR3 spans 14 residues. V lost 6 bases and J 1 base, leaving 11 bases between the germline ends. Germline lookup yields CDR1 SGDLS and CDR2 YYNGEE. This CDR3 is CASTRPISYNEQFF. DNA for the CDR3: TGTGCCAGCACCCGCCCAATTTCCTACAATGAGCAGTTCTTC.

This chain uses TRBV27 with TRBJ2-3; D not certain. Trimming took 3 bases from V and 4 from J, leaving 14 bases between them. Germline lookup yields CDR1 MNHEY and CDR2 SMNVEV (reference sequence). This CDR3 has 15 residues. Here the CDR3 DNA reads TGTGCCAGCAGTTTGTCTCCCCTTGGCGCAGATACGCAGTATTTT. Translated: CASSLSPLGADTQYF.

The chain links TRBV5-1 to TRBJ1-1; D is unclear. V was trimmed by 1 base and J by 4 bases, leaving 14 bases between them. In germline, CDR1 is SGHRS, CDR2 YFSETQ. The CDR3 is made up of 15 amino acids. CDR3 sequence (DNA): TGCGCCAGCAGCTTGTGGACGGGTGGATTCACTGAAGCTTTCTTT. Amino acids: CASSLWTGGFTEAFF.